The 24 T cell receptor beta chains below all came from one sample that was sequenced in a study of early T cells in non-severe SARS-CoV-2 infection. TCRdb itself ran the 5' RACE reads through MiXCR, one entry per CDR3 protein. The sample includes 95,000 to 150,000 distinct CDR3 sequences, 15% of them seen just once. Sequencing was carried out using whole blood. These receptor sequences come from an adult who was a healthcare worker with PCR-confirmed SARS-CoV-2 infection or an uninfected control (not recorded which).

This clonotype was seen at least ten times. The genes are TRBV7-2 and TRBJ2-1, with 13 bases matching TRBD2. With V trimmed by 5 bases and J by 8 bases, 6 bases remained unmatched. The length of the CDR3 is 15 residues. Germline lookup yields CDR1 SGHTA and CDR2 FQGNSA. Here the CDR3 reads CASSPTSGGAYEQFF. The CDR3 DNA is TGTGCCAGCAGCCCTACTAGCGGGGGGGCCTATGAGCAGTTCTTC.

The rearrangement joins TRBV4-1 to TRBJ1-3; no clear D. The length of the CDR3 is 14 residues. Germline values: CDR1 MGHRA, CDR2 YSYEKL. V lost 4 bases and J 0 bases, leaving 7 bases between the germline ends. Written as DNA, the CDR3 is TGCGCCAGCAGCCCTTGGGCCTCTGGAAACACCATATATTTT. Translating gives CASSPWASGNTIYF.

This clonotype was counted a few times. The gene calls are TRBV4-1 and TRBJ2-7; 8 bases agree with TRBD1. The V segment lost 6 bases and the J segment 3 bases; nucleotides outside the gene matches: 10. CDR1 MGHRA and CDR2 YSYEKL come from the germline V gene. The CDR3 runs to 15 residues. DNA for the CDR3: TGCGCCAGCAGTATAAAGGGACAGGCCGACTACGAGCAGTACTTC. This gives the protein CASSIKGQADYEQYF.

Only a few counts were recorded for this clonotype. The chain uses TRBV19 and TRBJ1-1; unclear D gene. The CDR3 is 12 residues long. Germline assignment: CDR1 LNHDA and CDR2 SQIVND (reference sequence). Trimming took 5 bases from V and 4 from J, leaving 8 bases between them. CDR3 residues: CASSDPSTEAFF. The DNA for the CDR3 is TGTGCCAGTAGTGACCCATCCACTGAAGCTTTCTTT. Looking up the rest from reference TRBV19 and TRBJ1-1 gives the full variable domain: DGGITQSPKYLFRKEGQNVTLSCEQNLNHDAMYWYRQDPGQGLRLIYYSQIVNDFQKGDIAEGYSVSREKKESFPLTVTSAQKNPTAFYLCASSDPSTEAFFGQGTRLTVV.

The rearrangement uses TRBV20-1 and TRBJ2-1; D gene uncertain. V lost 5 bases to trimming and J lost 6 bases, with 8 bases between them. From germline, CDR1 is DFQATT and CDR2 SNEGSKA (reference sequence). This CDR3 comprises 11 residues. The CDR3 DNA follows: TGCAGTGCTGCGTACCGCAATGAGCAGTTCTTC. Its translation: CSAAYRNEQFF.

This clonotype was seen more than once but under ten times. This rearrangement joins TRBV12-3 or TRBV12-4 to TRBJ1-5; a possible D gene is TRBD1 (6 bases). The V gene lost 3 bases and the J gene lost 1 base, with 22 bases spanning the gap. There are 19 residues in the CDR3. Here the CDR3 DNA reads TGTGCCAGCAGTTTGGGGAACTTTGGGGGCGGCAGGAGCAATCAGCCCCAGCATTTT. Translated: CASSLGNFGGGRSNQPQHF.

The CDR3 protein is CASKPGLAGREQYF. The CDR3 DNA follows: TGTGCCAGCAAACCGGGACTAGCGGGGCGCGAGCAGTACTTC. The V and J genes are TRBV6-5 and TRBJ2-7, with 13 bases aligning to TRBD2. The V gene's germline CDR1 is MNHEY and CDR2 SVGAGI. V gave up 7 bases and J gave up 6 bases; unmatched junction bases: 6. This CDR3 region has 14 residues.

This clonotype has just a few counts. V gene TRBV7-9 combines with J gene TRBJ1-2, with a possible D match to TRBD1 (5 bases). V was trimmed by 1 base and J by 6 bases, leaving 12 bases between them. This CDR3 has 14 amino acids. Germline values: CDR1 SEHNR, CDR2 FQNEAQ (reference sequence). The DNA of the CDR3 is TGTGCCAGCAGCTTAGAAGCGGCAGGGAATGGCTACACCTTC. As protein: CASSLEAAGNGYTF.

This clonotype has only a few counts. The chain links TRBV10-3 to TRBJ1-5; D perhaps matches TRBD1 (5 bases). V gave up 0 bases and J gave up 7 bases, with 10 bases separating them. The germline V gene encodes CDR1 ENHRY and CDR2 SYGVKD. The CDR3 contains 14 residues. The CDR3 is CAISESRGKQPQHF. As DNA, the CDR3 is TGTGCCATCAGTGAGTCGAGGGGAAAGCAGCCCCAGCATTTT.

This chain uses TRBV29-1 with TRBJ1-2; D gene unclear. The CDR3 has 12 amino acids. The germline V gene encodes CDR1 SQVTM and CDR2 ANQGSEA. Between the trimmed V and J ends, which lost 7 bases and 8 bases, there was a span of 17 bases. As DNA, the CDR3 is TGCAGCGCCGGAGACATCGGCGGGGGCTACACCTTC. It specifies CSAGDIGGGYTF.

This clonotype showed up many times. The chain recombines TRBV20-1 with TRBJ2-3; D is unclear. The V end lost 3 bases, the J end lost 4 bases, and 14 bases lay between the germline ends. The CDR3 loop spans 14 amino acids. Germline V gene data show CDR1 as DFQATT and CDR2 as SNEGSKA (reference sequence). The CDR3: CSASPGFGSDTQYF. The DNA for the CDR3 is TGCAGTGCTAGCCCCGGCTTTGGCTCAGATACGCAGTATTTT.

The CDR3 coding sequence is TGCAGTGCTGCCTCTGGCGGGGGCGGAAACTATGGCTACACCTTC. Residues: CSAASGGGGNYGYTF. The chain uses TRBV20-1 and TRBJ1-2; D is possibly TRBD1 (6 bases). The V end was cut by 5 bases, the J end by 2 bases, with 18 bases between. The CDR3 is 15 residues long. Germline V gene lookup returns CDR1 DFQATT and CDR2 SNEGSKA (reference sequence).

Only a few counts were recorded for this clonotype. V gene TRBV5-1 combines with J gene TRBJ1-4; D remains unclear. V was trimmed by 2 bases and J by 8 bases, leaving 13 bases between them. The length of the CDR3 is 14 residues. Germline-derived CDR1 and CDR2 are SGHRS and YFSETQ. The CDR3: CASSFRRPDEKLFF. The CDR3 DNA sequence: TGCGCCAGCAGCTTTCGCAGGCCAGACGAAAAACTGTTTTTT.

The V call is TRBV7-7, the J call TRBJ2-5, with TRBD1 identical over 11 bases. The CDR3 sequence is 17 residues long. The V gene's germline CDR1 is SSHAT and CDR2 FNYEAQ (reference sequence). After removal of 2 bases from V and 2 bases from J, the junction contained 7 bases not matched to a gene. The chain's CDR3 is CASSLSGTGGIQETQYF. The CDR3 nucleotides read TGTGCCAGCAGCTTATCCGGGACAGGGGGGATTCAAGAGACCCAGTACTTC.

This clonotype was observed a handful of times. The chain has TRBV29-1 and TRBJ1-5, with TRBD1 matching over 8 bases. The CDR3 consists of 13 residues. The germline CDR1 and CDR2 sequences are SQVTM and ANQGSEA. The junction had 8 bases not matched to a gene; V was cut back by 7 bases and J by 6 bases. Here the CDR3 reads CSARTGNGQPQHF. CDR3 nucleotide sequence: TGCAGCGCCAGGACAGGGAACGGTCAGCCCCAGCATTTT. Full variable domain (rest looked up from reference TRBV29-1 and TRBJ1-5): SAVISQKPSRDICQRGTSLTIQCQVDSQVTMMFWYRQQPGQSLTLIATANQGSEATYESGFVIDKFPISRPNLTFSTLTVSNMSPEDSSIYLCSARTGNGQPQHFGDGTRLSIL.

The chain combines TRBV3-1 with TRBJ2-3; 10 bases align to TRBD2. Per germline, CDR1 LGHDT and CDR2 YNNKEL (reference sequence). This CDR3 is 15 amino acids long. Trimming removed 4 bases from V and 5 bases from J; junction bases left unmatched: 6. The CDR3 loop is CASSLLASGGDTQYF. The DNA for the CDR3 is TGTGCCAGCAGCCTTCTAGCTAGCGGGGGAGATACGCAGTATTTT.

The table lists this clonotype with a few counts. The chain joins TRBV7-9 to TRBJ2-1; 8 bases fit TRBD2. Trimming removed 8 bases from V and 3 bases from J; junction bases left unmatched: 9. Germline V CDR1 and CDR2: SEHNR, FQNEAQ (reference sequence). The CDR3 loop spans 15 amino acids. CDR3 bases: TGTGCCAGCCTCTTGCAAGCGGGGGTCTACAATGAGCAGTTCTTC. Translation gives CASLLQAGVYNEQFF.

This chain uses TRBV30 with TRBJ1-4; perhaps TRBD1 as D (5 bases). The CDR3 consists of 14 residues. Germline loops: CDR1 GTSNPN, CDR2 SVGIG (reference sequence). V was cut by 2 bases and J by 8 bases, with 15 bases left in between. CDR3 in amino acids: CAWSQRTGGEKLFF. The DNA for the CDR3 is TGTGCCTGGAGTCAGAGGACGGGGGGAGAAAAACTGTTTTTT.

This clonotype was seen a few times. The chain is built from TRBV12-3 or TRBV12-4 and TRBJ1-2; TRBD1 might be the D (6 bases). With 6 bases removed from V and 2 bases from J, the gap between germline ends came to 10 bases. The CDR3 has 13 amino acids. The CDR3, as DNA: TGTGCCAGCAGCAGACAGGAGAACTATGGCTACACCTTC. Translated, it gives CASSRQENYGYTF.

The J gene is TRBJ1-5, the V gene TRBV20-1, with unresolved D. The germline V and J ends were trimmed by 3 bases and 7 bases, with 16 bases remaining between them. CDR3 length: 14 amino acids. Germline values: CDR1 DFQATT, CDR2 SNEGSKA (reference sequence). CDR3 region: CSARDREVYQPQHF. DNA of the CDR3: TGCAGTGCTAGGGACCGCGAGGTTTACCAGCCCCAGCATTTT.

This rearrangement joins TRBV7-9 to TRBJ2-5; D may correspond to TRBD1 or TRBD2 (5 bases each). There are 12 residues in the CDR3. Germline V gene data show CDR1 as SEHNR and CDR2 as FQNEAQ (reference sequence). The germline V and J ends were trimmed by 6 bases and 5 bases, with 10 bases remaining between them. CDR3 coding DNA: TGTGCCAGCAGTCGAGAGGGGGAGACCCAGTACTTC. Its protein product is CASSREGETQYF. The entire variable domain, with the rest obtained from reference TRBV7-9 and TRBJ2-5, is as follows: DTGVSQNPRHKITKRGQNVTFRCDPISEHNRLYWYRQTLGQGPEFLTYFQNEAQLEKSRLLSDRFSAERPKGSFSTLEIQRTEQGDSAMYLCASSREGETQYFGPGTRLLVL.

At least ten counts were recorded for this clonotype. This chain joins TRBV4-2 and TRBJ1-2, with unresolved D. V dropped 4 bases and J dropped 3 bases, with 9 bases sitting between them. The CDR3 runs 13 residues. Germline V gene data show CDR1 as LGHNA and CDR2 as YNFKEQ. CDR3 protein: CASSPRADYGYTF. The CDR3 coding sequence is TGTGCCAGCAGCCCCCGGGCTGACTATGGCTACACCTTC.

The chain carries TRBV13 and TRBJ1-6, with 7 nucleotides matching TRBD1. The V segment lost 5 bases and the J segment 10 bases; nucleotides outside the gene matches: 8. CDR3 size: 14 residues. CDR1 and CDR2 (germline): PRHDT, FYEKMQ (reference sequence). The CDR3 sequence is CASSRGGLNSPLHF. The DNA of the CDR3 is TGTGCCAGCAGCCGAGGGGGCTTAAACTCACCCCTCCACTTT. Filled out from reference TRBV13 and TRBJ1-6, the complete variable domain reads AAGVIQSPRHLIKEKRETATLKCYPIPRHDTVYWYQQGPGQDPQFLISFYEKMQSDKGSIPDRFSAQQFSDYHSELNMSSLELGDSALYFCASSRGGLNSPLHFGNGTRLTVT.

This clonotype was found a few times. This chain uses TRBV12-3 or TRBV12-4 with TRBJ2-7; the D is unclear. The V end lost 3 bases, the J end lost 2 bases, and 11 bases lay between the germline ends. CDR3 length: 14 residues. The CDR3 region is CASSLADGPYEQYF. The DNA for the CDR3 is TGTGCCAGCAGTTTGGCGGACGGGCCCTACGAGCAGTACTTC.